This TCR beta chain originates from a study of shared T cell receptors in the human thymus. The CDR3 totals 15 residues. Per germline, CDR1 MNHNY and CDR2 SVGAGI (reference sequence). The V gene lost 4 bases and the J gene lost 0 bases, with 12 bases spanning the gap. Clones were sequenced by immunoSEQ multiplex PCR, and TCRdb holds only the in-frame ones, with some missing. The sample lists about 660,000 clones; about 87% were seen once. Separately, the same data were catalogued under a study of human thymus T cells. That work contributes: Immunologically healthy infants in Finland undergoing congenital heart defect surgery were the donors. Resected material from corrective heart surgery provided the thymus tissue analysed. Highly overlapping thymic repertoires in unrelated individuals were reported by related research.

Sequenced: thymocytes. The sequence came from a boy in the first two years of life with a congenital heart defect. The chain recombines TRBV6-6 with TRBJ1-1; D remains ambiguous. CDR3 protein: CASSSPQVVNTEAFF. The CDR3 bases are TGTGCCAGCAGTTCCCCCCAGGTGGTGAACACTGAAGCTTTCTTT.